The clone carrying this TCR beta chain was detected many times. V shed 2 bases and J 6 bases; nucleotides not matched to a gene: 6. This CDR3 has 14 residues. Germline CDR1 KGHSH, CDR2 LQKENI. This sample stems from a study of read filtering for tumor transcriptome and immune sequencing. The library was built from about 400 ng RNA with molecular barcoded adaptors for alpha/delta and beta/gamma chains. TCRdb recomputed calls from the reads with MiXCR, one row per CDR3 protein. The sample lists 39,000 or so distinct CDR3 sequences; around an eighth were seen once. The specimen sequenced was a population of CD138-negative cells sorted from bone marrow. The chain joins TRBV18 to TRBJ2-7; TRBD1 matches at 8 bases. This TCR derives from a donor at least 40 years old with multiple myeloma. This chain's CDR3 is CASSPSRDRPEQYF. The CDR3 DNA is TGTGCCAGCTCACCATCCCGGGACAGGCCCGAGCAGTACTTC.